Shown below are 19 T cell receptor beta chains from a single sample sequenced in a study of CD8+ T cells in alopecia areata. Stated treatment: oral pan-JAK inhibitor, 5-10 mg twice daily. After isolation, RNA underwent reverse transcription to generate cDNA as the sequencing template. Libraries were prepared by immunoSEQ multiplex PCR; TCRdb keeps only in-frame clonotypes and omits some of them. The sample carries 65,000 to 75,000 clones, over 25% recorded once. Here the sequenced sample was CD8+ T cells sorted from blood, taken at week 4, from a patient treated with tofacitinib. The receptors shown here come from a human donor with alopecia areata.

Worth noting for this clone: Relative to the germline gene, one junction end is altered; a read error may explain this. The chain combines TRBV4-1 with TRBJ1-1; TRBD1 agrees at 9 bases. CDR3 length: 13 amino acids. Germline CDR1 MGHRA, CDR2 YSYEKL. The CDR3 here is CASNRGLDTEAFF. DNA of the CDR3: TGCGCAAGCAACAGGGGGCTGGACACTGAAGCTTTCTTT.

V gene TRBV29-1 combines with J gene TRBJ2-1, with 13 nucleotides matching TRBD2. This CDR3 region has 15 residues. J lost 6 bases, V lost 6 bases, and 8 bases had no gene match. Germline lookup yields CDR1 SQVTM and CDR2 ANQGSEA. In DNA, the CDR3 is TGCAGCGTCACTAGGACTAGCGGGAGAAGCAATGAGCAGTTCTTC. It is translated as CSVTRTSGRSNEQFF.

This clone was detected only a few times. This sequence joins TRBV7-9 and TRBJ2-1, with a possible D match to TRBD2 (6 bases). V shed 7 bases and J shed 0 bases, with 13 bases lying between them. The CDR3 is 15 amino acids. Germline CDR1 SEHNR, CDR2 FQNEAQ (reference sequence). DNA of the CDR3: TGTGCCAGCACCTGGGCGGGGAGCTCCTACAATGAGCAGTTCTTC. Translating it yields CASTWAGSSYNEQFF.

Details on this clone: Relative to the germline gene, one junction end is altered; a read error may explain this. The chain uses TRBV5-1 and TRBJ2-7; no reliable D call. There are 12 residues in the CDR3. Per the germline V gene, CDR1 is SGHRS and CDR2 is YFSETQ. This chain's CDR3 is CASSREISEQCF. CDR3 DNA sequence: TGCGCCAGCAGCCGAGAAATCTCCGAGCAGTGCTTC.

The V and J genes are TRBV7-2 and TRBJ1-3; D unclear. The CDR3 totals 11 residues. Germline CDR1 is SGHTA and CDR2 is FQGNSA. Between the trimmed V and J ends, which lost 5 bases and 4 bases, there was a span of 3 bases. CDR3 sequence reads: CASSLGNTIYF. CDR3 nucleotide sequence: TGTGCCAGCAGCCTCGGAAACACCATATATTTT.

As concerns this clone: A read error may produce the germline difference seen at one junction end. The chain uses TRBV13 and TRBJ2-5; D may be TRBD1 (6 bases). Germline CDR1 PRHDT, CDR2 FYEKMQ (reference sequence). CDR3 length: 15 amino acids. The CDR3 is CASSVGPRGQETQYF. CDR3 bases: TGTGCCAGCAGCGTAGGACCCAGGGGACAAGAGACCCAGTACTTC.

The chain employs TRBV29-1 and TRBJ2-4; 9 bases agree with TRBD1. The germline CDR1 and CDR2 sequences are SQVTM and ANQGSEA. Trimming cost V 7 bases and J 0 bases; bases outside gene matches: 4. The CDR3 contains 14 residues. The DNA for the CDR3 is TGCAGCGGTCGGGACAGGGAAGCCAAAAACATTCAGTACTTC. Amino acid sequence: CSGRDREAKNIQYF.

This clone was counted only a few times. J is TRBJ1-2 and V is TRBV30, with D possibly matching TRBD1 (5 bases). The CDR3 extends over 12 amino acids. The germline gives CDR1 GTSNPN, CDR2 SVGIG (reference sequence). V lost 5 bases and J 4 bases, leaving 11 bases between the germline ends. The CDR3 region is CAWDSTAYGYTF. The CDR3 bases are TGTGCCTGGGACTCGACAGCCTATGGCTACACCTTC. Filled out from reference TRBV30 and TRBJ1-2, the complete variable domain reads SQTIHQWPATLVQPVGSPLSLECTVEGTSNPNLYWYRQAAGRGLQLLFYSVGIGQISSEVPQNLSASRPQDRQFILSSKKLLLSDSGFYLCAWDSTAYGYTFGSGTRLTVV.

The rearrangement joins TRBV4-1 to TRBJ1-2; 9 bases agree with TRBD1. CDR1 and CDR2 (germline): MGHRA, YSYEKL. This CDR3 region has 14 residues. J gave up 13 bases and V 0 bases, and 9 bases lay outside the gene matches. CDR3 coding DNA: TGCGCCAGCAGCCAAGAACAGGGGGCGTCCTATTGCACCTTC. Translating gives CASSQEQGASYCTF.

J is TRBJ2-7 and V is TRBV19; TRBD2 might be the D (5 bases). The ends were cut back, 6 bases at V and 5 bases at J, with 17 bases in the middle. The CDR3 totals 14 residues. Germline CDR1 reads LNHDA; CDR2 reads SQIVND (reference sequence). The CDR3 loop is CASSPGPGGDEQYF. The CDR3 DNA reads as TGTGCCAGTAGCCCAGGCCCCGGAGGCGACGAGCAGTACTTC.

This clone has more than one count but fewer than ten. The chain employs TRBV30 and TRBJ2-7; D is uncertain. The CDR3 is 13 amino acids. Germline CDR1 GTSNPN, CDR2 SVGIG (reference sequence). V lost 2 bases and J 0 bases, leaving 8 bases between the germline ends. CDR3: CAWSYGNSYEQYF. Here the CDR3 DNA reads TGTGCCTGGAGTTATGGAAACTCCTACGAGCAGTACTTC.

This clone has a handful of counts. V and J are TRBV5-6 and TRBJ1-1, with 10 positions matching TRBD1. V lost 3 bases to trimming and J lost 6 bases; unmatched junction nucleotides: 5. This CDR3 spans 14 amino acids. CDR1 and CDR2 from the germline V gene are SGHDT and YYEEEE. CDR3 sequence: CASSWGTGDPEAFF. As DNA, the CDR3 is TGTGCCAGCAGCTGGGGGACAGGGGACCCTGAAGCTTTCTTT. The whole variable domain, filled in from reference TRBV5-6 and TRBJ1-1, reads DAGVTQSPTHLIKTRGQQVTLRCSPKSGHDTVSWYQQALGQGPQFIFQYYEEEERQRGNFPDRFSGHQFPNYSSELNVNALLLGDSALYLCASSWGTGDPEAFFGQGTRLTVV.

This clone was seen more than once but under ten times. The chain links TRBV9 to TRBJ1-5; no firm D call. The CDR3 consists of 13 residues. Trimming shortened V by 7 bases and J by 3 bases, and 11 bases separated the two germline ends. Germline assignment: CDR1 SGDLS and CDR2 YYNGEE. The DNA for the CDR3 is TGTGCCAGCGCATCGGGCTACAATCAGCCCCAGCATTTT. This codes for CASASGYNQPQHF.

V gene TRBV9 combines with J gene TRBJ2-1, with TRBD2 matching over 8 bases. CDR1 and CDR2 from the germline V gene are SGDLS and YYNGEE. V gave up 0 bases and J gave up 4 bases; unmatched junction bases: 6. This CDR3 spans 16 amino acids. The CDR3 loop is CASSVGGSGTYNEQFF. The CDR3 DNA is TGTGCCAGCAGCGTAGGGGGTAGCGGGACTTACAATGAGCAGTTCTTC. The variable domain in full, completed from reference TRBV9 and TRBJ2-1, reads DSGVTQTPKHLITATGQRVTLRCSPRSGDLSVYWYQQSLDQGLQFLIQYYNGEERAKGNILERFSAQQFPDLHSELNLSSLELGDSALYFCASSVGGSGTYNEQFFGPGTRLTVL.

This clone has a handful of counts. This rearrangement joins TRBV29-1 to TRBJ2-5; either TRBD1 or TRBD2 may supply D (5 bases each). Trimming shortened V by 5 bases and J by 5 bases, and 15 bases separated the two germline ends. Germline V gives CDR1 SQVTM, CDR2 ANQGSEA. This CDR3 is 13 amino acids long. CDR3 DNA: TGCAGCGTTCCCAGGGACGTGGGTGAGACCCAGTACTTC. This translates into CSVPRDVGETQYF.

In this sample, this clone turned up a few times. This sequence joins TRBV4-2 and TRBJ1-1; weak D call: TRBD1 (5 bases). The CDR3 is made up of 15 amino acids. Germline-derived CDR1 and CDR2 are LGHNA and YNFKEQ. The V and J ends lost 2 bases and 3 bases respectively, with 13 bases between them. The CDR3 loop is CASSQMFSGDTEAFF. The CDR3 DNA reads as TGTGCCAGCAGCCAAATGTTCTCGGGGGACACTGAAGCTTTCTTT.

This chain uses TRBV11-2 with TRBJ1-2; D remains ambiguous. The V end lost 7 bases, the J end lost 2 bases, and 14 bases lay between the germline ends. The CDR3 runs 14 residues. Germline V lookup: CDR1 SGHAT, CDR2 FQNNGV. CDR3 bases: TGTGCCAGCACCCCACCAGACGGAAACTATGGCTACACCTTC. It translates to CASTPPDGNYGYTF.

This rearrangement joins TRBV5-6 to TRBJ2-3; D possibly corresponds to TRBD1 (5 bases). The ends were cut back, 0 bases at V and 4 bases at J, with 12 bases in the middle. The CDR3 runs 15 residues. CDR1 is SGHDT, CDR2 YYEEEE, per germline. CDR3 bases: TGTGCCAGCAGCTTGGGATCAGGGCAAGCAGATACGCAGTATTTT. Its translation is CASSLGSGQADTQYF. The complete variable domain, with remaining parts taken from reference TRBV5-6 and TRBJ2-3, reads DAGVTQSPTHLIKTRGQQVTLRCSPKSGHDTVSWYQQALGQGPQFIFQYYEEEERQRGNFPDRFSGHQFPNYSSELNVNALLLGDSALYLCASSLGSGQADTQYFGPGTRLTVL.

This clone was picked up many times. The same CDR3 also results from other DNA sequences found in this sample. The rearrangement links TRBV5-1 to TRBJ1-4; D uncertain. CDR1 is SGHRS, CDR2 YFSETQ, per germline. V was pared by 4 bases and J by 1 base, with 2 bases between. This CDR3 region has 12 residues. The DNA for the CDR3 is TGCGCCAGCAGCGAAACTAATGAAAAACTGTTTTTT. This codes for CASSETNEKLFF.